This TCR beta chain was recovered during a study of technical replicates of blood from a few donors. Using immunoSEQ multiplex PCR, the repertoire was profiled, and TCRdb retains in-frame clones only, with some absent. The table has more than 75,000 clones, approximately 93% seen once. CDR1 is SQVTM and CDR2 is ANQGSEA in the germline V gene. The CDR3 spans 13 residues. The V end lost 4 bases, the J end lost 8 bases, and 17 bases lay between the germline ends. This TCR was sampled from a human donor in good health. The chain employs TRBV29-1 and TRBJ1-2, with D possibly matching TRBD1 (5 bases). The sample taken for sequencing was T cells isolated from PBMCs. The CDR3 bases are TGCAGCGTTGGGGGAGGGGCGGTCGAGGGCTACACCTTC. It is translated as CSVGGGAVEGYTF.